This T cell receptor (beta chain) was found in a study of IL-17A CD8 T cells in psoriatic arthritis synovium. Broadly, across the study: The goal of the study was to characterize the phenotype, molecular profile and function of synovial IL-17A+CD8+ T cells in the pathogenesis of psoriatic arthritis.

CD3+ T cells, isolated magnetically, got more than 1.3 hours of stimulation with PMA and ionomycin and were then labeled using IL-17A and IFNgamma cytokine secretion assays. Synovial fluid effusions were drawn from actively inflamed joints of patients with psoriatic arthritis. For each patient, synovial fluid served as the source from which three memory CD8+ T cell populations were isolated by sorting: Tc1 cells (IL-17A-IFNgamma+), Tc17 cells (IL-17A+) and the bulk memory fraction, allowing their TCR repertoires to be compared. Psoriatic arthritis patients met the Classification of Psoriatic Arthritis Study Group (CASPAR) criteria. After counterstaining with viability dye plus anti-CD3, CD8, CD14 and CD4 antibodies, the cytokine-secreting cells were sorted on a BD FACSAria. TCRbeta sequencing was performed on sorted synovial fluid CD8+ T cell subsets from a few patients with psoriatic arthritis. Synovial fluid mononuclear cells were isolated with Lymphoprep and cryopreserved in liquid nitrogen before use. The medium used for cryopreservation had approximately 55% fetal calf serum and around 9.2% dimethyl sulfoxide.

To note about this clone: Its specific antigen is unknown. The record has no base qualities; no much larger clone is one base away.

CDR3 length: 13 amino acids, cysteine to phenylalanine. The retained sequence is limited to the CDR3, 39 bases, with the frame set at the first base. Deletion took 0 bases off V and 2 bases off J, with a span of 3 bases between the germline ends. CDR1 and CDR2 are drawn from the germline V gene: MRHNA, SNTAGT. Summary of the overall study and its limitations: Only a few patients were included in the TCR sequencing, a limited sample size that the authors acknowledged. Some individual clones occupied over 4.5% of the repertoire, though most synovial CD8+ subsets remained polyclonal. Cells came from synovial fluid rather than synovial tissue, since no psoriatic arthritis synovial tissue samples were available. In a couple of patients, many Tc17 clones were shared with the synovial Tc1 population, giving Morisita overlap indices above 0.75.

After DNA extraction (Qiagen), TCRbeta V-D-J rearrangements were amplified in a bias-controlled manner and then sequenced at high throughput (immunoSEQ; Adaptive Biotech). The source study handled its data this way. Productive sequences were analyzed at sequence level using the immunoSEQ Analyzer platform. Clonality was computed as 1 minus Pielou's evenness, ranging from 0 (highly polyclonal) to 1 (monoclonal). Repertoire overlap between subsets was quantified with the Morisita index, from 0 (no similarity) to 1 (complete similarity). The table was pulled from immuneACCESS by TCRdb, which kept in-frame rearrangements only. Such tables lose some clones; where checked, under half of the loss comes from unresolved V genes, and the rest has no known cause. V, J and clone size reflect that table, while D and trimming were determined from the DNA. This sample comprises about 2,200 clones, about 72% of them detected only once. Approximately 11% of the sample is taken by the ten largest.

The sequenced sample consisted of IFN-gamma+ CD8+ T cells from synovial fluid. This sample's cell subset or site label indicates: IL-17A-IFNgamma+ memory CD8+ (Tc1) cells. This receptor chain uses TRBV6-4 and TRBJ2-3, with the D gene uncertain. This sequence was found in a human donor with psoriatic arthritis. CDR3 loop: CASSDSVTDTQYF. The nucleotide sequence is TGTGCCAGCAGTGACTCCGTCACAGATACGCAGTATTTT.